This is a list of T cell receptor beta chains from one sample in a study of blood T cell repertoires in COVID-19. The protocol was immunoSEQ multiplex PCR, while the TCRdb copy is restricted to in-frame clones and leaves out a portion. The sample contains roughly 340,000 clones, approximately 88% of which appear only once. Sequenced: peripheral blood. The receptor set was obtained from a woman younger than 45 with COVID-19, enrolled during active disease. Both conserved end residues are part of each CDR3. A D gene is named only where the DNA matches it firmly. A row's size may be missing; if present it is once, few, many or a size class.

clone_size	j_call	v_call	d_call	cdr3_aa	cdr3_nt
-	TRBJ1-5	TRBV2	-	CASSEAMGRQEGSSQPQHF	TGTGCCAGCAGTGAAGCAATGGGCCGACAAGAGGGTTCCAGTCAGCCCCAGCATTTT
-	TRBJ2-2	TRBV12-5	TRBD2	CASGPWTSPGKNTGELFF	TGTGCTAGTGGTCCCTGGACTAGTCCCGGGAAAAACACCGGGGAGCTGTTTTTT
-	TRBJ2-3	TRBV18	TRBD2	CASSQTTLSGSSDTQYF	TGTGCCAGCTCCCAGACCACTCTGAGCGGGAGCTCAGATACGCAGTATTTT
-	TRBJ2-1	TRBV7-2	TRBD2	CASSSSVQRGDNEQFF	TGTGCCAGCAGCTCCTCGGTCCAGCGGGGGGACAATGAGCAGTTCTTC
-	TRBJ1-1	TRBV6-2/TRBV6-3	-	CASSWGASTSGAFF	TGTGCCAGCAGTTGGGGAGCGAGCACATCCGGAGCTTTCTTT
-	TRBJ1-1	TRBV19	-	CASWAGGEAFF	TGTGCCAGTTGGGCGGGCGGTGAAGCTTTCTTT
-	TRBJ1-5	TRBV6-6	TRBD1	CASSRSGTGGVSQPQHF	TGTGCCAGCAGCCGATCCGGGACAGGGGGCGTTAGTCAGCCCCAGCATTTT
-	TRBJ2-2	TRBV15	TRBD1	CATSGGRTGTNTGELFF	TGTGCCACCAGCGGGGGGAGGACAGGGACGAACACCGGGGAGCTGTTTTTT
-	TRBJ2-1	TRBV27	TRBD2	CASSLLLAGAEQFF	TGTGCCAGCAGTTTGCTACTAGCGGGTGCGGAGCAGTTCTTC
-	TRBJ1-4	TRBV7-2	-	CASSLEPGKLFF	TGTGCCAGCAGCTTAGAGCCGGGGAAACTGTTTTTT
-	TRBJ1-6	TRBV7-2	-	CASSPGGPGWGSPLHF	TGTGCCAGCAGCCCCGGGGGTCCAGGTTGGGGCTCACCCCTCCACTTT
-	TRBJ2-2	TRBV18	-	CASSPEGGGELFF	TGTGCCAGCTCACCAGAGGGCGGCGGGGAGCTGTTTTTT
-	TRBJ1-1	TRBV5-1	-	CASSLAEGEAFF	TGCGCCAGCAGCTTGGCCGAGGGTGAAGCTTTCTTT
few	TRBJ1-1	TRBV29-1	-	CSVGKRMNTEAFF	TGCAGCGTTGGTAAGAGGATGAACACTGAAGCTTTCTTT
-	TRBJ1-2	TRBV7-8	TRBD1	CASSLRADRGKYGYTF	TGTGCCAGCAGCTTAAGGGCTGACAGGGGAAAGTATGGCTACACCTTC
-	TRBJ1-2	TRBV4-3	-	CASSQGMVVQGNYGYTF	TGCGCCAGCAGCCAAGGCATGGTGGTCCAGGGTAACTATGGCTACACCTTC
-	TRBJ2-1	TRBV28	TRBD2	CASSLYGGGGNEQFF	TGTGCCAGCAGTTTATACGGGGGGGGCGGAAATGAGCAGTTCTTC
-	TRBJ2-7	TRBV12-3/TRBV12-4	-	CASSLGAYEQYF	TGTGCCAGCAGTTTAGGAGCCTACGAGCAGTACTTC
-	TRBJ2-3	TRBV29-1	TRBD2	CSVSLAGPTDTQYF	TGCAGCGTCAGCCTAGCGGGACCCACAGATACGCAGTATTTT
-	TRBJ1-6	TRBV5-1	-	CASSLGAGGGNSPLHF	TGCGCCAGCAGCTTGGGGGCTGGGGGCGGTAATTCACCCCTCCACTTT
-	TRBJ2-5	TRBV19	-	CASSIGRAETQYF	TGTGCCAGTAGTATTGGCAGGGCGGAGACCCAGTACTTC
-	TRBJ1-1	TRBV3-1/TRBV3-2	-	CASSQEAGPKTTEAFF	TGTGCCAGCAGCCAAGAAGCAGGGCCCAAGACCACTGAAGCTTTCTTT
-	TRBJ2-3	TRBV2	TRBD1	CASSGRQGWGTDTQYF	TGTGCCAGCAGTGGAAGACAGGGGTGGGGCACAGATACGCAGTATTTT
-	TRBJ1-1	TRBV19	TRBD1	CASSITGGFAEAFF	TGTGCCAGTAGTATCACAGGGGGCTTCGCTGAAGCTTTCTTT
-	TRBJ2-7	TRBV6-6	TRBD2	CASSGLAVTYEQYF	TGTGCCAGCAGTGGGCTAGCGGTAACCTACGAGCAGTACTTC
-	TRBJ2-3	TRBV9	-	CASSGTSYTQYF	TGTGCCAGCAGCGGTACTAGTTATACGCAGTATTTT
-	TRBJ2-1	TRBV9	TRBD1	CASSVEARGTEQFF	TGTGCCAGCAGCGTAGAGGCCAGGGGGACTGAGCAGTTCTTC
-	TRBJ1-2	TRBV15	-	CATSRDVFRTVIYGYTF	TGTGCCACCAGCAGAGATGTTTTTCGGACAGTCATCTATGGCTACACCTTC
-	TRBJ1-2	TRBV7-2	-	CASSLGTAYGYTF	TGTGCCAGCAGCTTAGGGACAGCTTACGGCTACACCTTC
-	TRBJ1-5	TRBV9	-	CASSVGQAQPQHF	TGTGCCAGCAGCGTAGGACAGGCTCAGCCCCAGCATTTT
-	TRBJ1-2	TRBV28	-	CASSPLGYTF	TGTGCCAGCAGTCCCTTGGGCTACACCTTC
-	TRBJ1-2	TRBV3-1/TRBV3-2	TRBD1	CASSRSGTGVNGYTF	TGTGCCAGCAGCCGATCCGGGACAGGGGTTAATGGCTACACCTTC
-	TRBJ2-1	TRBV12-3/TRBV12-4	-	CASSPIGGYEQFF	TGTGCCAGCAGTCCTATTGGGGGGTATGAGCAGTTCTTC
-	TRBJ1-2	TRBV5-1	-	CASSFPEGYGYTF	TGCGCCAGCAGCTTCCCGGAGGGCTATGGCTACACCTTC
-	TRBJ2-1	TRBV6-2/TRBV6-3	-	CASSNSQAVEQFF	TGTGCCAGCAGTAATTCACAGGCCGTTGAGCAGTTCTTC
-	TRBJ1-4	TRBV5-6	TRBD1	CASSLGQGTEKLFF	TGTGCCAGCAGCCTAGGACAGGGCACTGAAAAACTGTTTTTT
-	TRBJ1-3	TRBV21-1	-	CASKDRQGSGRNTIYF	TGTGCCAGCAAAGATCGACAGGGCTCGGGACGAAACACCATATATTTT
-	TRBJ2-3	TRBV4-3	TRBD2	CASSQAVAGGPDTQYF	TGCGCCAGCAGCCAAGCGGTAGCGGGGGGGCCAGATACGCAGTATTTT
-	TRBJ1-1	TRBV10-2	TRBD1	CASRGQGMNTEAFF	TGCGCCAGCCGCGGACAGGGGATGAACACTGAAGCTTTCTTT
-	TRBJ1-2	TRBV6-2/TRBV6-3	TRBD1	CASSYGQGNGYTF	TGTGCCAGCAGTTACGGACAGGGGAATGGCTACACCTTC
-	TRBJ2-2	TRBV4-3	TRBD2	CASSQVAGAPNTGELFF	TGCGCCAGCAGCCAAGTAGCGGGAGCCCCGAACACCGGGGAGCTGTTTTTT
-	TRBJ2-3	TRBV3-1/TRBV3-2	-	CASSQEMKGATDTQYF	TGTGCCAGCAGCCAAGAGATGAAAGGGGCCACAGATACGCAGTATTTT
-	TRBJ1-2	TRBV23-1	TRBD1	CASSQSTGGANYGYTF	TGCGCCAGCAGTCAATCGACAGGGGGAGCTAACTATGGCTACACCTTC
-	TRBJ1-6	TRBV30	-	CGGGKGFSPLHF	TGTGGGGGGGGGAAGGGGTTTTCACCCCTCCACTTT
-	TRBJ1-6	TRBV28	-	CASCAGGGSPLHF	TGTGCCAGCTGCGCGGGAGGGGGTTCACCCCTCCACTTT
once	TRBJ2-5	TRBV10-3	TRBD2	CAISESGGGSVETQYF	TGTGCCATCAGTGAGTCTGGCGGGGGGTCTGTAGAGACCCAGTACTTC
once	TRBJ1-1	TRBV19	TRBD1	CASTLTGDTEAFF	TGTGCCAGTACTCTGACAGGGGATACTGAAGCTTTCTTT
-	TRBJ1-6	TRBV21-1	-	CASSKRWDRPSYNSPLHF	TGTGCCAGCAGCAAAAGGTGGGACAGGCCCTCCTATAATTCACCCCTCCACTTT
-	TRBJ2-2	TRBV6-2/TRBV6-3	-	CASSPPLRWNTGELFF	TGTGCCAGCAGTCCCCCCTTGAGGTGGAACACCGGGGAGCTGTTTTTT